One and the same sample provided the 24 T cell receptor beta chains below, sequenced in a study of T cell changes during pregnancy in multiple sclerosis. The method was immunoSEQ multiplex PCR; TCRdb's version includes in-frame clones alone and lacks a portion of them. The repertoire holds about 8,000 clones, with 87% as singletons. Specimen: CD8+ T cells from peripheral blood mononuclear cells, collected in the first trimester of pregnancy. The receptors shown here come from a female donor in good health, enrolled as a control in a pregnancy study.

V gene TRBV4-1 combines with J gene TRBJ2-1; possibly TRBD2 for D (6 bases). CDR3 length: 15 amino acids. Trimming pared 2 bases from V and 4 bases from J, leaving 12 bases between. Germline values: CDR1 MGHRA, CDR2 YSYEKL. The CDR3 coding sequence is TGCGCCAGCAGCCAATCCGCCAGCGGGTACAATGAGCAGTTCTTC. Translating it yields CASSQSASGYNEQFF.

This clone is a singleton in its sample. The chain is built from TRBV28 and TRBJ1-5; maybe TRBD1 (5 bases). The V end was cut by 5 bases, the J end by 5 bases, with 10 bases between. Germline values: CDR1 MDHEN, CDR2 SYDVKM. The CDR3 runs to 13 residues. The CDR3 DNA is TGTGCCAGCAGTAACCTACAGGATCAGCCCCAGCATTTT. This encodes CASSNLQDQPQHF.

V and J are TRBV15 and TRBJ1-6; TRBD1 matches 8 bases. The germline V gene encodes CDR1 LNHNV and CDR2 YYDKDF (reference sequence). V was pared by 3 bases and J by 8 bases, with 6 bases of the junction left unmatched. There are 15 residues in the CDR3. The CDR3 DNA sequence: TGTGCCACCAGCAGGAGCGGGACAGGAGATTCACCCCTCCACTTT. This codes for CATSRSGTGDSPLHF.

V gene TRBV6-4 combines with J gene TRBJ2-1; 10 bases align to TRBD2. CDR3 length: 15 residues. V gave up 2 bases and J gave up 8 bases; unmatched junction bases: 6. The germline V gene encodes CDR1 MRHNA and CDR2 SNTAGT. CDR3 in DNA: TGTGCCAGCAGTGACGCTAGCGGGGGAATCCATGAGCAGTTCTTC. Protein: CASSDASGGIHEQFF.

This chain connects TRBV10-2 to TRBJ2-5; 7 positions agree with TRBD2. The CDR3 loop spans 17 amino acids. Germline CDR1 and CDR2: WSHSY and SAAADI. V lost 4 bases and J lost 2; bases outside the gene matches: 13. CDR3 nucleotides: TGCGCCAGCAGTGTGGGAATGTACCGGGACTATCAAGAGACCCAGTACTTC. Its protein product is CASSVGMYRDYQETQYF.

The chain couples TRBV4-3 to TRBJ2-7; D is unresolved. CDR3 length: 15 residues. Trimming took off 0 bases at V and 0 bases at J, with 9 bases between the two ends. CDR1 and CDR2 from the germline V gene are LGHNA and YSLEER. The chain's CDR3 is CASSQDWSSSYEQYF. The CDR3 region has the DNA TGCGCCAGCAGCCAAGATTGGTCTAGCTCCTACGAGCAGTACTTC.

The chain couples TRBV19 to TRBJ2-1; 8 nucleotides match TRBD2. After removal of 2 bases from V and 1 base from J, the junction contained 4 bases not matched to a gene. This CDR3 has 16 amino acids. From germline, CDR1 is LNHDA and CDR2 SQIVND (reference sequence). The CDR3 DNA reads as TGTGCCAGTAGTATAACCGCGGGAGGTTCCTACAATGAGCAGTTCTTC. It specifies CASSITAGGSYNEQFF.

The chain is built from TRBV4-3 and TRBJ2-3; TRBD2 aligns across 8 bases. There are 17 residues in the CDR3. The V gene end was trimmed by 1 base and the J gene end by 4 bases; junction bases not matched to a gene: 10. CDR1 and CDR2 (germline): LGHNA, YSLEER. The CDR3 bases are TGCGCCAGCAGCCAAGTCAGGAGCGGGAGTGGTGCAGATACGCAGTATTTT. Protein product: CASSQVRSGSGADTQYF.

V usage is TRBV6-5 and J usage is TRBJ2-7, with D perhaps matching TRBD1 (6 bases). The germline V and J ends were trimmed by 6 bases and 0 bases, with 15 bases remaining between them. CDR3 length: 15 residues. Germline CDR1 reads MNHEY; CDR2 reads SVGAGI. The CDR3 nucleotides read TGTGCCAGCAGGCCGCTATCCAGGGGCTCCTACGAGCAGTACTTC. Amino acid sequence: CASRPLSRGSYEQYF.

The DNA of the CDR3 is TGCGCCAGCAGCCAAGATCTGGGTAACAGGGGGGCGAACACTGAAGCTTTCTTT. Its translation: CASSQDLGNRGANTEAFF. V is TRBV4-3 and J is TRBJ1-1, with 8 nucleotides matching TRBD1. Trimming cost V 0 bases and J 1 base; bases outside gene matches: 10. The CDR3 has 18 amino acids. Germline lookup yields CDR1 LGHNA and CDR2 YSLEER.

The chain joins TRBV5-1 to TRBJ2-1, with D hard to call. This CDR3 contains 16 residues. The V gene lost 0 bases and the J gene lost 0 bases, with 10 bases spanning the gap. Germline V lookup: CDR1 SGHRS, CDR2 YFSETQ. The CDR3 region is CASSLGLLSSYNEQFF. CDR3 in DNA: TGCGCCAGCAGCTTGGGACTTCTCAGCTCCTACAATGAGCAGTTCTTC.

The chain uses TRBV6-5 and TRBJ1-2, with 8 bases aligning to TRBD1. CDR1 and CDR2 from the germline V gene are MNHEY and SVGAGI. J gave up 4 bases and V 6 bases, and 7 bases lay outside the gene matches. The CDR3 length is 14 residues. The CDR3 spells CASSAGGIRYGYTF. The CDR3 DNA sequence: TGTGCCAGCAGCGCAGGGGGCATTCGCTATGGCTACACCTTC.

The V gene is TRBV25-1, the J gene TRBJ1-1, with D possibly TRBD1 on 6 matching bases. This CDR3 region has 17 residues. V lost 7 bases, J lost 1 base, and 22 bases lay in between. Germline V gene sequence: CDR1 MGHDK, CDR2 SYGVNS. CDR3 protein: CASTGWISGHPNTEAFF. As DNA, the CDR3 is TGTGCCAGCACCGGATGGATCTCGGGACACCCGAACACTGAAGCTTTCTTT.

This clone was recorded only once. V and J are TRBV5-4 and TRBJ2-5; possibly TRBD1 for D (6 bases). The CDR3 is made up of 15 amino acids. The germline gives CDR1 SGHNT, CDR2 YYREEE (reference sequence). Trimming cost V 4 bases and J 2 bases, with 15 bases left between them. In nucleotides, the CDR3 is TGTGCCAGCAGCCCCGCCCGGACAGATCAAGAGACCCAGTACTTC. This gives the protein CASSPARTDQETQYF.

The CDR3 region is CASSLETGTNSPLHF. The CDR3 coding sequence is TGTGCCAGCAGTCTTGAGACAGGGACTAATTCACCCCTCCACTTT. The V gene is TRBV2, the J gene TRBJ1-6, with 7 nucleotides matching TRBD1. V trimming: 5 bases; J trimming: 6 bases; junction bases outside the gene matches: 7. CDR1 and CDR2 from the germline V gene are SNHLY and FYNNEI. This CDR3 spans 15 amino acids. Together with reference TRBV2 and TRBJ1-6, the CDR3 gives the full variable domain: EPEVTQTPSHQVTQMGQEVILRCVPISNHLYFYWYRQILGQKVEFLVSFYNNEISEKSEIFDDQFSVERPDGSNFTLKIRSTKLEDSAMYFCASSLETGTNSPLHFGNGTRLTVT.

The V and J genes are TRBV4-3 and TRBJ1-2, with D perhaps TRBD1 (5 bases). Germline-derived CDR1 and CDR2 are LGHNA and YSLEER. Trimming took 0 bases from V and 3 from J, leaving 14 bases between them. CDR3 length: 16 residues. In DNA, the CDR3 is TGCGCCAGCAGCCAAGATAGGACATTTGGCTACTATGGCTACACCTTC. Translation: CASSQDRTFGYYGYTF.

The genes are TRBV10-3 and TRBJ2-1; TRBD1 matches at 7 bases. Per the germline V gene, CDR1 is ENHRY and CDR2 is SYGVKD. The CDR3 has 12 residues. The trim removed 10 bases at V and 3 bases at J, leaving 3 bases unmatched. CDR3 sequence: CATQGDYNEQFF. CDR3 DNA: TGTGCCACCCAGGGGGACTACAATGAGCAGTTCTTC.

The chain carries TRBV7-2 and TRBJ2-3, with TRBD2 matching over 7 bases. Per the germline V gene, CDR1 is SGHTA and CDR2 is FQGNSA. J lost 4 bases, V lost 5 bases, and 9 bases had no gene match. The CDR3 has 15 amino acids. CDR3 protein: CASSPKTGRADTQYF. The CDR3 DNA sequence: TGTGCCAGCAGCCCAAAGACGGGGAGGGCAGATACGCAGTATTTT.

The V gene is TRBV6-4, the J gene TRBJ2-1; D is perhaps TRBD2 (5 bases). The CDR3 is 16 amino acids. The germline V gene has CDR1 MRHNA and CDR2 SNTAGT. V gave up 0 bases and J gave up 5 bases, with 14 bases separating them. The CDR3: CASSDSDGRGNNEQFF. In DNA, the CDR3 is TGTGCCAGCAGTGACTCGGATGGGCGAGGGAACAATGAGCAGTTCTTC.

The rearrangement uses TRBV28 and TRBJ2-5; 9 bases line up with TRBD1. Germline V CDR1 and CDR2: MDHEN, SYDVKM. The CDR3 contains 15 residues. J gave up 1 base and V 4 bases, and 4 bases lay outside the gene matches. CDR3: CASSSGQGAQETQYF. The CDR3 bases are TGTGCCAGCAGTTCGGGACAGGGCGCCCAAGAGACCCAGTACTTC. The full variable domain, in which reference TRBV28 and TRBJ2-5 provide the parts outside the CDR3, is DVKVTQSSRYLVKRTGEKVFLECVQDMDHENMFWYRQDPGLGLRLIYFSYDVKMKEKGDIPEGYSVSREKKERFSLILESASTNQTSMYLCASSSGQGAQETQYFGPGTRLLVL.

The chain recombines TRBV4-1 with TRBJ2-7, with D maybe TRBD2 (5 bases). V shed 1 base and J shed 2 bases, with 24 bases lying between them. Germline V gene sequence: CDR1 MGHRA, CDR2 YSYEKL. The CDR3 spans 19 residues. DNA of the CDR3: TGCGCCAGCAGCCAAGCGTGGCTAGCAGGTCCATCTAGTCCCTACGAGCAGTACTTC. Translation gives CASSQAWLAGPSSPYEQYF.

This clone was seen once. V and J are TRBV28 and TRBJ2-3, with a possible D match to TRBD2 (5 bases). Germline CDR1 reads MDHEN; CDR2 reads SYDVKM. CDR3 length equals 14 residues. The germline V and J ends were trimmed by 2 bases and 0 bases, with 6 bases remaining between them. The CDR3 nucleotides read TGTGCCAGCAGTTTAACGGGAAGCACAGATACGCAGTATTTT. Its translation is CASSLTGSTDTQYF.

The chain employs TRBV19 and TRBJ1-1; D ambiguous. CDR1 and CDR2 from the germline V gene are LNHDA and SQIVND (reference sequence). The CDR3 contains 16 residues. The V gene lost 0 bases and the J gene lost 1 base, with 12 bases spanning the gap. This chain's CDR3 is CASSIEPGSPNTEAFF. The DNA for the CDR3 is TGTGCCAGTAGTATAGAACCGGGTTCCCCGAACACTGAAGCTTTCTTT.

This clone was observed a single time. DNA for the CDR3: TGTGCCAGCAGCTTATCACAGGGTGACTACGAGCAGTACTTC. This gives the protein CASSLSQGDYEQYF. V and J are TRBV5-5 and TRBJ2-7; D perhaps matches TRBD1 (6 bases). Between the trimmed V and J ends, which lost 2 bases and 3 bases, there was a span of 12 bases. The CDR3 is 14 residues long. Germline lookup yields CDR1 SGHKS and CDR2 YYEKEE (reference sequence).